This TCR beta chain originates from a study of shared clonotypes between healthy human individuals. In the study overall: Donor ages ranged 18 to 49 years: a couple of women, a few men. General study findings and limits: Estimated richness values were generally larger in naive subsets than in memory subsets.

Division of CD4+ cells produced a CD45RA+ naive subset and a CD45RA-negative memory subset. CDR1 is MDHEN and CDR2 is SYDVKM in the germline V gene. The CDR3 is 13 residues long. V lost 4 bases, J lost 8 bases, and 14 bases lay in between. The repertoire was sequenced with immunoSEQ multiplex PCR; TCRdb's copy has only in-frame clones and lacks some. The sample holds about 2 million clones, 90% to 95% seen once. As to this clone: The antigen remains unidentified.

The sample comprised naive CD4+ T cells sorted from blood. Subset reported: CD45RA+ positively selected. The receptor was isolated from a man aged 18-30 years in good health. The chain links TRBV28 to TRBJ1-2, with D maybe TRBD1 (5 bases). In DNA, the CDR3 is TGTGCCAGCAGTTCCGGGACGCTTCTCGGCTACACCTTC. Amino acids: CASSSGTLLGYTF.